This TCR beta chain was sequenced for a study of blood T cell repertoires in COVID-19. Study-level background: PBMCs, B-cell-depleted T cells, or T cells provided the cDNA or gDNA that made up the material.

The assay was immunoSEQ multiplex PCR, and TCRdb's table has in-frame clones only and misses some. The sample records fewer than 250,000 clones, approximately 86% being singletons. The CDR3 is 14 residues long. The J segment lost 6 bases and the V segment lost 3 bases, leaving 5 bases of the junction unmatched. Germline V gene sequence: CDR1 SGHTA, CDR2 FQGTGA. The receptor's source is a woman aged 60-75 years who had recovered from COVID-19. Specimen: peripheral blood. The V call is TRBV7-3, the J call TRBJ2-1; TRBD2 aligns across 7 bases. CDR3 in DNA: TGTGCCAGCAGCTTCACCCCGGGAGGCAATGAGCAGTTCTTC. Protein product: CASSFTPGGNEQFF.